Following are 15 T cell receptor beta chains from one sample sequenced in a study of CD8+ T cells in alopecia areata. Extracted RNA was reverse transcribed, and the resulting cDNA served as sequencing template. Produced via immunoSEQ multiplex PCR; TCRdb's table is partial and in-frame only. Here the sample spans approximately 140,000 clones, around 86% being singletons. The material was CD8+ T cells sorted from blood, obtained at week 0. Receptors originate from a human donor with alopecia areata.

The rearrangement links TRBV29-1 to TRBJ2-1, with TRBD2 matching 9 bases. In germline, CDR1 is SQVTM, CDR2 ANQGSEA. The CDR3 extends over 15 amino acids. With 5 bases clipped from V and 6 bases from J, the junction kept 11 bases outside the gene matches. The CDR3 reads CSVPPTWTSANEQFF. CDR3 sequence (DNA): TGCAGCGTTCCACCTACCTGGACTAGCGCCAATGAGCAGTTCTTC.

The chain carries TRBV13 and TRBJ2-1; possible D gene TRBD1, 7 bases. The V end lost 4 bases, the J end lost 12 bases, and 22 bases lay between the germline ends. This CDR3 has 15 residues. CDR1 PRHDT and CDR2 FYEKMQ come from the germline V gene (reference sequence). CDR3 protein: CASSSQGEERMGQFF. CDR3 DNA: TGTGCCAGCAGCTCCCAGGGGGAGGAGAGGATGGGGCAGTTCTTC.

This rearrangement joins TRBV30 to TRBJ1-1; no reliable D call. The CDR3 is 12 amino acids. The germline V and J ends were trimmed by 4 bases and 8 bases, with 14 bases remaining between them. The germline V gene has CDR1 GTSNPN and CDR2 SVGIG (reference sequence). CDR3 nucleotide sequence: TGTGCCTGGACTCCTTACGGCCAAGAAGCTTTCTTT. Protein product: CAWTPYGQEAFF.

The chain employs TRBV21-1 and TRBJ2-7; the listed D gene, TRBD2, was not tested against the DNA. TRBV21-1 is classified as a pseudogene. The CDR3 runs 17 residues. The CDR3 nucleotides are TGTGCCAGCGCGCACAATTCCAATAGCGGGTTTTCCTACGAGCAGTACTTC. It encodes CASAHNSNSGFSYEQYF.

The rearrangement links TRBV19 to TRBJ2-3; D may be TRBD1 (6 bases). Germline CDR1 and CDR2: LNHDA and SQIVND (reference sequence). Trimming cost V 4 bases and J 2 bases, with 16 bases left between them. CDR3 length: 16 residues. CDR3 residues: CASSNDQGLYTDTQYF. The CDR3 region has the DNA TGTGCCAGTAGTAACGACCAGGGGCTCTACACAGATACGCAGTATTTT.

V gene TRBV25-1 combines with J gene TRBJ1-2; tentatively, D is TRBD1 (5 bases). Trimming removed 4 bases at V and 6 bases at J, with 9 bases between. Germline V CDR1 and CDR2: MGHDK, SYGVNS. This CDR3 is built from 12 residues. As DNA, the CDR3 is TGTGCCAGCAGTGGATCAGGGAATGGCTACACCTTC. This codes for CASSGSGNGYTF.

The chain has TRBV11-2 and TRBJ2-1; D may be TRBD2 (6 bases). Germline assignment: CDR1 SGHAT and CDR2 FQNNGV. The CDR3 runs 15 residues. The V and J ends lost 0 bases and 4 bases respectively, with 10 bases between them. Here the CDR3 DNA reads TGTGCCAGCAGCTTAGAGGGGGGAAAGTACAATGAGCAGTTCTTC. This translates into CASSLEGGKYNEQFF. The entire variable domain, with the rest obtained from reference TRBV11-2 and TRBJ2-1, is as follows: EAGVAQSPRYKIIEKRQSVAFWCNPISGHATLYWYQQILGQGPKLLIQFQNNGVVDDSQLPKDRFSAERLKGVDSTLKIQPAKLEDSAVYLCASSLEGGKYNEQFFGPGTRLTVL.

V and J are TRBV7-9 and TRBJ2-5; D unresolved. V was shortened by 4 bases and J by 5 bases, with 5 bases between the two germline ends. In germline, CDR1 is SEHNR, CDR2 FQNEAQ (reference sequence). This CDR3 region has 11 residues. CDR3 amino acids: CASSSGETQYF. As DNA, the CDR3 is TGTGCCAGCAGCTCCGGGGAGACCCAGTACTTC.

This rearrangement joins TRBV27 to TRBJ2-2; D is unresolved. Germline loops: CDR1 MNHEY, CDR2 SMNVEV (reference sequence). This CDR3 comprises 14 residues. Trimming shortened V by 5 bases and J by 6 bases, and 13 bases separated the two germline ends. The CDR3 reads CASSPPASPGELFF. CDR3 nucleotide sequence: TGTGCCAGCAGTCCCCCGGCGTCCCCCGGGGAGCTGTTTTTT.

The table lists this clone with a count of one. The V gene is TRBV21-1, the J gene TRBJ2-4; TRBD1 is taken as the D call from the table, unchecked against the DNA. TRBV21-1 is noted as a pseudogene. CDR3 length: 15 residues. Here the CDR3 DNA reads TGTGCCAGCAGCACCCAACAGGGCGCCAAAAACATTCAGTACTTC. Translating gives CASSTQQGAKNIQYF.

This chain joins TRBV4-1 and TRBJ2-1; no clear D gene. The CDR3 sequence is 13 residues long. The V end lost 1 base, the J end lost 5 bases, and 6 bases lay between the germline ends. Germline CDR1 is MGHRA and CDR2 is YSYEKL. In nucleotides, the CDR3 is TGCGCCAGCAGCCAAGTGGGAAACAATGAGCAGTTCTTC. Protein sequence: CASSQVGNNEQFF.

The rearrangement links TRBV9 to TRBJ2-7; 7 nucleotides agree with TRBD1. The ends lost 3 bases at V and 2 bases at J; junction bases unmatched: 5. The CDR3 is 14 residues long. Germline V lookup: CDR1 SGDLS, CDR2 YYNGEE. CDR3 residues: CASSDRDRPYEQYF. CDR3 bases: TGTGCCAGCAGCGACCGGGACAGACCCTACGAGCAGTACTTC.

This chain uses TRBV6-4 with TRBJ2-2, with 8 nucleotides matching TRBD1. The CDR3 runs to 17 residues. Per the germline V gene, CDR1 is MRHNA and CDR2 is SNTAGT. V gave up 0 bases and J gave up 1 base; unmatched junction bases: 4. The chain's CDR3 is CASSDSGQGRNTGELFF. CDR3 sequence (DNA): TGTGCCAGCAGTGACTCCGGACAGGGTAGGAACACCGGGGAGCTGTTTTTT.

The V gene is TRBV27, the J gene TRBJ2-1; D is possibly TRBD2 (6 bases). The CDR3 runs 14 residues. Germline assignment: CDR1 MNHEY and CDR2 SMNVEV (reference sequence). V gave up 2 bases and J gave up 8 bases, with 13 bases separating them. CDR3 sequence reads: CASSLGGIPHEQFF. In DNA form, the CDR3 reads TGTGCCAGCAGTTTAGGCGGGATACCACATGAGCAGTTCTTC.

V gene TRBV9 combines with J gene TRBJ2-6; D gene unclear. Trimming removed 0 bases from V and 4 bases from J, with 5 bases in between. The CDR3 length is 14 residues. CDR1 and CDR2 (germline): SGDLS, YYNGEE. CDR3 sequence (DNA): TGTGCCAGCAGCGTAGCGAGGGGGGCCAACGTCCTGACTTTC. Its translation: CASSVARGANVLTF.